These 12 T cell receptor beta chains were sequenced from one sample in a study of beta chain features in type 1 diabetes. Isolated RNA was reverse transcribed in full, so expressed TCRB transcripts were sequenced. Method: immunoSEQ multiplex PCR; TCRdb's copy keeps in-frame clones and lacks some. The table shows 140,000 to 150,000 clones, with 48% occurring only once. The specimen sequenced was Tregs from blood. The receptor set was obtained from a man in his late teens or twenties in good health.

The chain uses TRBV5-6 and TRBJ2-1; TRBD2 matches 12 bases. This CDR3 contains 15 residues. CDR1 and CDR2 from the germline V gene are SGHDT and YYEEEE. Germline trimming cut 4 bases from V and 7 bases from J; bases unmatched to any gene: 6. The CDR3 loop reads CASSLGLAGRNEQFF. CDR3 DNA: TGTGCCAGCAGCCTGGGACTAGCGGGTAGGAATGAGCAGTTCTTC.

V is TRBV6-1 and J is TRBJ2-6; TRBD1 aligns across 9 bases. This CDR3 is built from 18 residues. After removal of 2 bases from V and 1 base from J, the junction contained 6 bases not matched to a gene. Per the germline V gene, CDR1 is MNHNS and CDR2 is SASEGT. Written as DNA, the CDR3 is TGTGCCAGCAGTGAAACGGGACAGGGAGGGTCTGGGGCCAACGTCCTGACTTTC. Translation: CASSETGQGGSGANVLTF.

V usage is TRBV11-2 and J usage is TRBJ2-1; TRBD2 agrees at 14 bases. Germline-derived CDR1 and CDR2 are SGHAT and FQNNGV. V shed 4 bases, J shed 7 bases, and the junction held 6 bases outside the gene matches. The CDR3 loop spans 16 amino acids. As DNA, the CDR3 is TGTGCCAGCAGCTCTAGGGGACTAGCGGGAGCGAATGAGCAGTTCTTC. This translates into CASSSRGLAGANEQFF.

The rearrangement joins TRBV11-1 to TRBJ1-1, with D uncertain. V was clipped by 4 bases and J by 4 bases, with 10 bases between them. The CDR3 runs 13 residues. Germline V lookup: CDR1 SGHAT, CDR2 FQDESV (reference sequence). DNA of the CDR3: TGTGCCAGCAGCTCGTTTCGGGGCACTGAAGCTTTCTTT. It encodes CASSSFRGTEAFF.

The chain couples TRBV7-2 to TRBJ2-1; 8 bases are shared with TRBD2. Looked up from germline, CDR1 is SGHTA and CDR2 is FQGNSA. The length of the CDR3 is 15 residues. V trimming: 3 bases; J trimming: 2 bases; junction bases outside the gene matches: 3. The CDR3 DNA follows: TGTGCCAGCAGCTTTAGCGGGGAAGCCTACAATGAGCAGTTCTTC. Translated: CASSFSGEAYNEQFF.

This clone was observed a handful of times. V is TRBV10-3 and J is TRBJ1-1; maybe TRBD1 (6 bases). This CDR3 has 15 amino acids. Trimming took off 7 bases at V and 4 bases at J, with 19 bases between the two ends. CDR1 is ENHRY and CDR2 is SYGVKD in the germline V gene. The CDR3 loop reads CAITGRTGMGTEAFF. CDR3 sequence (DNA): TGTGCCATCACCGGTAGAACAGGGATGGGCACTGAAGCTTTCTTT.

V and J are TRBV7-9 and TRBJ2-2, with D unclear. The CDR3 consists of 11 residues. The germline V gene has CDR1 SEHNR and CDR2 FQNEAQ (reference sequence). Trimming cost V 5 bases and J 8 bases, with 6 bases left between them. CDR3 coding DNA: TGTGCCAGCAGCGAACGGGGGGAGCTGTTTTTT. Protein: CASSERGELFF.

The chain carries TRBV5-1 and TRBJ1-1; D is unresolved. Trimming removed 4 bases from V and 8 bases from J, with 12 bases in between. The CDR3 runs 12 residues. Per the germline V gene, CDR1 is SGHRS and CDR2 is YFSETQ. CDR3 DNA: TGCGCCAGCAGCGCTGCTGGCAGGGAAGCTTTCTTT. Encoded protein: CASSAAGREAFF. Drawing the rest from reference TRBV5-1 and TRBJ1-1, the complete variable domain is KAGVTQTPRYLIKTRGQQVTLSCSPISGHRSVSWYQQTPGQGLQFLFEYFSETQRNKGNFPGRFSGRQFSNSRSEMNVSTLELGDSALYLCASSAAGREAFFGQGTRLTVV.

This clone was counted a few times. V usage is TRBV21-1 and J usage is TRBJ1-1. TRBV21-1 is reported as a pseudogene. The CDR3 loop spans 14 amino acids. The CDR3 protein is CASSKARRGPKAFF. CDR3 bases: TGTGCCAGCAGCAAAGCGCGGCGGGGGCCTAAAGCTTTCTTT.

The gene calls are TRBV25-1 and TRBJ2-1, with D hard to call. The length of the CDR3 is 13 residues. The V end was cut by 3 bases, the J end by 4 bases, with 7 bases between. Germline CDR1 MGHDK, CDR2 SYGVNS. CDR3 sequence (DNA): TGTGCCAGCAGTGAGTGGAGTTACAATGAGCAGTTCTTC. This codes for CASSEWSYNEQFF.

The V call is TRBV15, the J call TRBJ1-5; maybe TRBD1 (5 bases). Deletions cut 5 bases from V and 1 base from J, with 12 bases between. Looked up from germline, CDR1 is LNHNV and CDR2 is YYDKDF (reference sequence). The CDR3 loop spans 15 amino acids. CDR3 loop: CATSSIGGSNQPQHF. The CDR3 coding sequence is TGTGCCACCAGCTCGATCGGGGGGAGCAATCAGCCCCAGCATTTT. The full variable domain, rest sourced from reference TRBV15 and TRBJ1-5, is DAMVIQNPRYQVTQFGKPVTLSCSQTLNHNVMYWYQQKSSQAPKLLFHYYDKDFNNEADTPDNFQSRRPNTSFCFLDIRSPGLGDTAMYLCATSSIGGSNQPQHFGDGTRLSIL.

The chain links TRBV7-9 to TRBJ2-5; D is uncertain. The V gene's germline CDR1 is SEHNR and CDR2 FQNEAQ (reference sequence). The V gene lost 4 bases and the J gene lost 4 bases, with 4 bases spanning the gap. The CDR3 runs 11 residues. The CDR3 region has the DNA TGTGCCAGCAGCTCGGTAGAGACCCAGTACTTC. It codes for CASSSVETQYF.